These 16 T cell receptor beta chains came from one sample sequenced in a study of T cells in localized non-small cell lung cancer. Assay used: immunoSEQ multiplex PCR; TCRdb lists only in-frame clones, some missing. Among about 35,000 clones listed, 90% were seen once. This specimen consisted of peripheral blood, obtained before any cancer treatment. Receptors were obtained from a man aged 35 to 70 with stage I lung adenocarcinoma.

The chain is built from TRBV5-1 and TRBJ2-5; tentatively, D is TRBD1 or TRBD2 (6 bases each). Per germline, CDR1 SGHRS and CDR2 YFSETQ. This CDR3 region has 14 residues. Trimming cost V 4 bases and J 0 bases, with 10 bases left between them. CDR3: CASSGGGDQETQYF. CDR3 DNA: TGCGCCAGCAGCGGGGGCGGGGACCAAGAGACCCAGTACTTC.

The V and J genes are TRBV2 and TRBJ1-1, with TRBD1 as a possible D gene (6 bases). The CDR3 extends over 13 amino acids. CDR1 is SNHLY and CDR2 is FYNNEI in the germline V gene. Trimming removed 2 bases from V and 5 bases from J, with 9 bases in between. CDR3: CASSEIGQTEAFF. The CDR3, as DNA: TGTGCCAGCAGTGAAATCGGACAGACTGAAGCTTTCTTT.

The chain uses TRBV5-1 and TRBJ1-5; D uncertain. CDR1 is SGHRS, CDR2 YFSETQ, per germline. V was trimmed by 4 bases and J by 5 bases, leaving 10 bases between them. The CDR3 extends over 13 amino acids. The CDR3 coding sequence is TGCGCCAGCAGCGTGGACCACGATCAGCCCCAGCATTTT. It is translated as CASSVDHDQPQHF.

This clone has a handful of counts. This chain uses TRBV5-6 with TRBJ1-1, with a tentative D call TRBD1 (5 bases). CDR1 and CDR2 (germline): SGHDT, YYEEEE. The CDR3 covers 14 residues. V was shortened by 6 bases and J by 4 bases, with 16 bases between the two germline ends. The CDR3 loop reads CASTRGTVGTEAFF. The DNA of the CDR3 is TGTGCCAGCACCCGGGGGACGGTGGGCACTGAAGCTTTCTTT.

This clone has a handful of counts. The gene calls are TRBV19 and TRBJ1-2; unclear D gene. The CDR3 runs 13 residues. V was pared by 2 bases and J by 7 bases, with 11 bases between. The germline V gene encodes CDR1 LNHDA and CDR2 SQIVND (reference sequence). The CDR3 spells CASSITGFGGYTF. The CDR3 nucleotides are TGTGCCAGTAGTATAACGGGATTTGGTGGCTACACCTTC.

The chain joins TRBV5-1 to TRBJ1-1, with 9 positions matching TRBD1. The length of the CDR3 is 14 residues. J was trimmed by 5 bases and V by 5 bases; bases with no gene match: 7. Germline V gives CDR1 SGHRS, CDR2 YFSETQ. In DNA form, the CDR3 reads TGCGCCAGCAGTCCGAACAGGGGGCTTACTGAAGCTTTCTTT. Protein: CASSPNRGLTEAFF. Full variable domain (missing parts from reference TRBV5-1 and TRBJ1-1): KAGVTQTPRYLIKTRGQQVTLSCSPISGHRSVSWYQQTPGQGLQFLFEYFSETQRNKGNFPGRFSGRQFSNSRSEMNVSTLELGDSALYLCASSPNRGLTEAFFGQGTRLTVV.

The CDR3 loop reads CASRSEGGLFDGYTF. As DNA, the CDR3 is TGTGCCAGCAGATCCGAGGGGGGACTTTTCGATGGCTACACCTTC. This chain links TRBV2 with TRBJ1-2, with D possibly TRBD1 on 6 matching bases. Germline lookup yields CDR1 SNHLY and CDR2 FYNNEI. The CDR3 has 15 amino acids. Trimming cost V 6 bases and J 6 bases, with 20 bases left between them.

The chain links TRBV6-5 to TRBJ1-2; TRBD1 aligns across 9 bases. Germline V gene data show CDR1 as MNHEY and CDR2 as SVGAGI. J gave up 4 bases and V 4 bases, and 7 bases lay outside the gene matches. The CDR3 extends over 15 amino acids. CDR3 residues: CASSWNRGHPYGYTF. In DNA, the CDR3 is TGTGCCAGCAGTTGGAACAGGGGGCATCCCTATGGCTACACCTTC.

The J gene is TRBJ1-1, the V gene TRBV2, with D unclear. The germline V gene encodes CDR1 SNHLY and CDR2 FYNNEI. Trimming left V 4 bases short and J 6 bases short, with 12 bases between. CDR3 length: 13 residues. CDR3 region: CASSGTALAEAFF. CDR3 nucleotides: TGTGCCAGCAGTGGAACAGCTCTAGCTGAAGCTTTCTTT.

The CDR3 sequence: CASSPTGGYHGYTF. CDR3 nucleotide sequence: TGTGCCAGCAGCCCTACAGGGGGATATCATGGCTACACCTTC. The chain joins TRBV14 to TRBJ1-2; 8 positions match TRBD1. After removal of 4 bases from V and 6 bases from J, the junction contained 7 bases not matched to a gene. This CDR3 is built from 14 residues. The germline CDR1 and CDR2 sequences are SGHDN and FVKESK.

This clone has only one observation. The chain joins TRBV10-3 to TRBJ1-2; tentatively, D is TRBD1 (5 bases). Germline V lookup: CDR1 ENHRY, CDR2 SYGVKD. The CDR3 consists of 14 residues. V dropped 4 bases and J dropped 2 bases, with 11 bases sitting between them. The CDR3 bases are TGTGCCATCAGTGCGGGGGGGGTCAACTATGGCTACACCTTC. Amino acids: CAISAGGVNYGYTF.

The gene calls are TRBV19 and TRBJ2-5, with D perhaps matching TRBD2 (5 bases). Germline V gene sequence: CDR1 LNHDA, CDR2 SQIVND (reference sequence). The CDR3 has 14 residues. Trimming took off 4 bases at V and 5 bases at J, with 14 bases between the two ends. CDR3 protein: CASSTREGGETQYF. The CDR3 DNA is TGTGCCAGTAGTACGAGAGAGGGCGGGGAGACCCAGTACTTC. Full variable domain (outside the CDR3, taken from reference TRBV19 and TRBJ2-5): DGGITQSPKYLFRKEGQNVTLSCEQNLNHDAMYWYRQDPGQGLRLIYYSQIVNDFQKGDIAEGYSVSREKKESFPLTVTSAQKNPTAFYLCASSTREGGETQYFGPGTRLLVL.

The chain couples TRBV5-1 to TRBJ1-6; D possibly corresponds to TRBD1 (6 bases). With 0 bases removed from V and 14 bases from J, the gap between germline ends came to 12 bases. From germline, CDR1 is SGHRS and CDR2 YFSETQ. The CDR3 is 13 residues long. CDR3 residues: CASSLDGGAALHF. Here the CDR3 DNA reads TGCGCCAGCAGCTTGGATGGGGGGGCCGCCCTCCACTTT.

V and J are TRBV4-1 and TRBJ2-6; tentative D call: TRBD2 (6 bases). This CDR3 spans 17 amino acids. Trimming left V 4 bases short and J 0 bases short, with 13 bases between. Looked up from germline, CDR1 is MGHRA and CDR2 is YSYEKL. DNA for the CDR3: TGCGCCAGCAGCCGTGGGACTGACACCTCTGGGGCCAACGTCCTGACTTTC. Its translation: CASSRGTDTSGANVLTF.

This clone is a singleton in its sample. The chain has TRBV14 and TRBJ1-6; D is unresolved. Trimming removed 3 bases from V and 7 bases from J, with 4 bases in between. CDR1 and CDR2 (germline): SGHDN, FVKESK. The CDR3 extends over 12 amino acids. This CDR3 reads CASSQGNSPLHF. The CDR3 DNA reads TGTGCCAGCAGCCAGGGGAATTCACCCCTCCACTTT. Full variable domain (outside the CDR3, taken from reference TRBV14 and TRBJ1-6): EAGVTQFPSHSVIEKGQTVTLRCDPISGHDNLYWYRRVMGKEIKFLLHFVKESKQDESGMPNNRFLAERTGGTYSTLKVQPAELEDSGVYFCASSQGNSPLHFGNGTRLTVT.

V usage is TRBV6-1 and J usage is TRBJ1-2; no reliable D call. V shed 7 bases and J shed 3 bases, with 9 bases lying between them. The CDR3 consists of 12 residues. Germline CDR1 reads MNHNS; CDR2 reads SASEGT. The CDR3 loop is CASNYGYYGYTF. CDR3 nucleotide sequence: TGTGCCAGCAATTACGGCTACTATGGCTACACCTTC.